What follows are 18 T cell receptor beta chains derived from one specimen sequenced in a study of T cell responses to AZD1222 COVID-19 vaccine. The method was immunoSEQ multiplex PCR; TCRdb's version includes in-frame clones alone and lacks a portion of them. The sample includes under 120,000 clones, 87% of them seen just once. Here the sequenced sample was peripheral blood, taken 28 days after the second AZD1222 dose. These receptors were taken from an adult who received the AZD1222 COVID-19 vaccine.

The gene calls are TRBV2 and TRBJ1-3; possibly TRBD1 for D (6 bases). Germline V lookup: CDR1 SNHLY, CDR2 FYNNEI. The CDR3 length is 15 residues. The V gene lost 3 bases and the J gene lost 7 bases, with 16 bases spanning the gap. CDR3 loop: CASSEDEWGANTIYF. The CDR3, as DNA: TGTGCCAGCAGTGAGGATGAATGGGGGGCCAACACCATATATTTT.

The chain couples TRBV5-8 to TRBJ2-1; 11 bases fit TRBD2. CDR1 and CDR2 (germline): SGHTS, YDEGEE. This CDR3 has 15 residues. The V segment lost 2 bases and the J segment 6 bases; nucleotides outside the gene matches: 4. The CDR3: CASSFRTSGFNEQFF. In DNA, the CDR3 is TGTGCCAGCAGCTTCCGGACTAGCGGGTTCAATGAGCAGTTCTTC.

The rearrangement uses TRBV7-2 and TRBJ2-5; D unclear. From germline, CDR1 is SGHTA and CDR2 FQGNSA. The CDR3 extends over 14 amino acids. Deletions cut 6 bases from V and 2 bases from J, with 13 bases between. The CDR3 protein is CASSGPLPQETQYF. The CDR3 region has the DNA TGTGCCAGCAGTGGACCCCTCCCACAAGAGACCCAGTACTTC.

CDR3 DNA: TGTGCCACCAGCGCGGACTATAGCAATCAGCCCCAGCATTTT. This sequence encodes CATSADYSNQPQHF. This chain links TRBV15 with TRBJ1-5; D unclear. The CDR3 totals 14 residues. The germline V and J ends were trimmed by 5 bases and 0 bases, with 8 bases remaining between them. The V gene's germline CDR1 is LNHNV and CDR2 YYDKDF (reference sequence).

The rearrangement joins TRBV11-3 to TRBJ2-3; tentatively, D is TRBD2 (5 bases). CDR1 and CDR2 from the germline V gene are SGHNT and YENEEA. V lost 5 bases and J 4 bases, leaving 13 bases between the germline ends. The CDR3 runs 14 residues. CDR3 region: CASSHGLVADTQYF. The DNA for the CDR3 is TGTGCCAGCAGCCACGGACTTGTGGCAGATACGCAGTATTTT.

V usage is TRBV11-2 and J usage is TRBJ1-6; 7 bases line up with TRBD1. The CDR3 consists of 16 residues. The germline CDR1 and CDR2 sequences are SGHAT and FQNNGV. V shed 5 bases and J 4 bases; nucleotides not matched to a gene: 8. Written as DNA, the CDR3 is TGTGCCAGCAGCCGCAGAGAACAGGGGTATAATTCACCCCTCCACTTT. Residues: CASSRREQGYNSPLHF.

V gene TRBV7-9 combines with J gene TRBJ2-7; the match to TRBD1 covers 7 bases. The junction had 5 bases not matched to a gene; V was cut back by 6 bases and J by 0 bases. This CDR3 spans 14 amino acids. Germline assignment: CDR1 SEHNR and CDR2 FQNEAQ (reference sequence). The DNA of the CDR3 is TGTGCCAGCAGTCGGACAGGTCCCTCCTACGAGCAGTACTTC. This sequence encodes CASSRTGPSYEQYF.

The V call is TRBV7-2, the J call TRBJ2-3; 13 bases match TRBD2. This CDR3 has 17 residues. V shed 4 bases and J 3 bases; nucleotides not matched to a gene: 7. Germline CDR1 SGHTA, CDR2 FQGNSA. The CDR3 DNA is TGTGCCAGCAGCTCAAATGGACTAGCGGGAGCTACAGATACGCAGTATTTT. Amino acids: CASSSNGLAGATDTQYF.

The V and J genes are TRBV9 and TRBJ2-5, with TRBD2 matching over 9 bases. Germline V gene sequence: CDR1 SGDLS, CDR2 YYNGEE. The length of the CDR3 is 17 residues. After removal of 4 bases from V and 2 bases from J, the junction contained 12 bases not matched to a gene. The DNA of the CDR3 is TGTGCCAGCAGCTCGGGGAAGCCGGGACTAGCACAAGAGACCCAGTACTTC. Protein sequence: CASSSGKPGLAQETQYF.

The V and J genes are TRBV3-1 (or the pseudogene TRBV3-2) and TRBJ1-2; D gene ambiguous. The CDR3 runs to 12 residues. Germline V gene lookup returns CDR1 LGHDT and CDR2 YNNKEL (reference sequence). The V end was cut by 10 bases, the J end by 8 bases, with 17 bases between. CDR3 loop: CATQSGLGGYTF. The CDR3 region has the DNA TGTGCCACCCAGTCGGGCCTTGGGGGCTACACCTTC.

In regard to this clone: The junction differs from germline at one of its ends, possibly a read error. This chain links TRBV12-5 with TRBJ2-2; 8 bases agree with TRBD1. This CDR3 contains 15 residues. Per the germline V gene, CDR1 is LGHNT and CDR2 is FRNRAP. CDR3 DNA sequence: TGTGCTAGTGGTTCCGGGACAGGCCTCACCAGGGAGCTGTTTTTT. Encoded protein: CASGSGTGLTRELFF.

There are a few counts of this clone. The chain carries TRBV30 and TRBJ2-1; 10 bases align to TRBD2. From germline, CDR1 is GTSNPN and CDR2 SVGIG (reference sequence). CDR3 size: 15 residues. V shed 4 bases, J shed 3 bases, and the junction held 6 bases outside the gene matches. The CDR3 reads CAWTELAGDYNEQFF. CDR3 sequence (DNA): TGTGCCTGGACCGAGCTAGCGGGGGACTACAATGAGCAGTTCTTC.

The chain uses TRBV28 and TRBJ1-6; 8 bases line up with TRBD1. The CDR3 is 14 residues long. CDR1 is MDHEN and CDR2 is SYDVKM in the germline V gene. Trimming cost V 3 bases and J 8 bases; bases outside gene matches: 3. The DNA of the CDR3 is TGTGCCAGCAGTTTGAACAGGGGGGATTCACCCCTCCACTTT. This translates into CASSLNRGDSPLHF.

The chain uses TRBV28 and TRBJ1-1; tentative D call: TRBD1 (6 bases). Trimming cost V 8 bases and J 3 bases, with 7 bases left between them. The CDR3 length is 11 residues. The germline V gene has CDR1 MDHEN and CDR2 SYDVKM. The CDR3 DNA reads TGTGCCAGCGGACAGTACACTGAAGCTTTCTTT. Translating it yields CASGQYTEAFF.

The rearrangement uses TRBV3-1 (or the pseudogene TRBV3-2) and TRBJ2-7; D is ambiguous. V dropped 1 base and J dropped 6 bases, with 10 bases sitting between them. The V gene's germline CDR1 is LGHDT and CDR2 YNNKEL (reference sequence). The CDR3 contains 13 residues. Here the CDR3 reads CASSQGAAGEQYF. CDR3 nucleotide sequence: TGTGCCAGCAGCCAAGGGGCGGCCGGCGAGCAGTACTTC.

This CDR3 is CASGSLVTGDKTYNEQFF. DNA for the CDR3: TGTGCTAGTGGTTCCCTAGTTACGGGAGACAAAACCTACAATGAGCAGTTCTTC. This chain uses TRBV12-5 with TRBJ2-1; D might be TRBD2 (6 bases). This CDR3 contains 18 residues. CDR1 and CDR2 (germline): LGHNT, FRNRAP. The V end lost 4 bases, the J end lost 2 bases, and 21 bases lay between the germline ends.

V and J are TRBV5-1 and TRBJ1-5; D remains unclear. The V gene lost 0 bases and the J gene lost 6 bases, with 7 bases spanning the gap. Germline V gives CDR1 SGHRS, CDR2 YFSETQ. This CDR3 has 13 residues. In DNA form, the CDR3 reads TGCGCCAGCAGCTTGGGACCGGGTCAGCCCCAGCATTTT. Amino acids: CASSLGPGQPQHF.

The chain joins TRBV6-5 to TRBJ2-7, with 9 bases that match TRBD2. CDR3 length: 16 residues. V was clipped by 0 bases and J by 2 bases; unmatched bases: 5. CDR1 is MNHEY and CDR2 is SVGAGI in the germline V gene. CDR3 DNA sequence: TGTGCCAGCAGTTACTCTGGGGCTAGCGGGGCCTACGAGCAGTACTTC. As protein: CASSYSGASGAYEQYF.